A single sample gave rise to the 15 T cell receptor beta chains below, sequenced in a study of CXCR3-negative and CXCR3-positive naive CD8 T cells. The libraries of TRB cDNA were prepared using 5' RACE with UMI labels. TCRdb re-called the 5' RACE reads, yielding one record per CDR3 amino acid sequence without DNA. This repertoire includes 70,000 to 95,000 distinct CDR3 sequences. The specimen sequenced was naive CXCR3- CD8+ T cells from blood. Subset: CD45RO-CCR7+CD27+CD95- naive CD8+ T cells lacking CXCR3 (TNR3-). The receptors originated from a human donor in good health. Some clones in this sample may be carry-over from other donors' samples.

The genes are TRBV29-1 and TRBJ2-7; the TCRdb D gene call, TRBD2, has no DNA to confirm it. The CDR3 covers 12 residues. The germline V gene encodes CDR1 SQVTM and CDR2 ANQGSEA. This chain's CDR3 is CSVIAGDGEQYF.

CDR3: CASSYTGRANEQFF. The rearrangement uses TRBV6-5 and TRBJ2-1; lacking DNA, the TRBD2 call made by TCRdb goes unchecked. Germline V gene sequence: CDR1 MNHEY, CDR2 SVGAGI. CDR3 length equals 14 residues.

The V gene is TRBV27, the J gene TRBJ2-3. Germline V gene lookup returns CDR1 MNHEY and CDR2 SMNVEV (reference sequence). The CDR3 is made up of 15 amino acids. CDR3 sequence: CASRSLAGATDTQYF.

This chain links TRBV7-8 with TRBJ2-3; TCRdb lists TRBD2, though no DNA is available to test this call. The CDR3 extends over 17 amino acids. The germline CDR1 and CDR2 sequences are SGHVS and FQNEAQ. The chain's CDR3 is CASSSLVAGGRTDTQYF. The full variable domain, completed using reference TRBV7-8 and TRBJ2-3, is GAGVSQSPRYKVAKRGQDVALRCDPISGHVSLFWYQQALGQGPEFLTYFQNEAQLDKSGLPSDRFFAERPEGSVSTLKIQRTQQEDSAVYLCASSSLVAGGRTDTQYFGPGTRLTVL.

The J gene is TRBJ1-1, the V gene TRBV7-3; no DNA is available, so the TRBD1 call from TCRdb remains unchecked. Germline V gene lookup returns CDR1 SGHTA and CDR2 FQGTGA. This CDR3 is built from 13 residues. CDR3 region: CASSIDGATEAFF.

The rearrangement uses TRBV2 and TRBJ1-2; the D call of TRBD1 rests on TCRdb alone, since no DNA is present to check it. The CDR3 is 14 amino acids. Germline V lookup: CDR1 SNHLY, CDR2 FYNNEI. The CDR3 reads CASSEQLWDKVVTF.

The chain has TRBV29-1 and TRBJ2-1; there is no DNA to check the TCRdb D call of TRBD1. Germline V lookup: CDR1 SQVTM, CDR2 ANQGSEA. The CDR3 spans 16 residues. The CDR3 region is CSAVGGHWSSYNEQFF.

The rearrangement links TRBV27 to TRBJ2-5. CDR1 and CDR2 (germline): MNHEY, SMNVEV (reference sequence). The CDR3 runs 13 residues. Here the CDR3 reads CASSLGDQETQYF.

The rearrangement links TRBV5-5 to TRBJ2-7; TCRdb indicates TRBD2, and absent DNA this call remains unverified. The germline V gene encodes CDR1 SGHKS and CDR2 YYEKEE (reference sequence). The CDR3 totals 14 residues. Here the CDR3 reads CASSLETNFYEQYF. Looking up the rest from reference TRBV5-5 and TRBJ2-7 gives the full variable domain: DAGVTQSPTHLIKTRGQQVTLRCSPISGHKSVSWYQQVLGQGPQFIFQYYEKEERGRGNFPDRFSARQFPNYSSELNVNALLLGDSALYLCASSLETNFYEQYFGPGTRLTVT.

J is TRBJ1-1 and V is TRBV5-5; the TRBD1 assignment by TCRdb is unverifiable without DNA. The CDR3 is made up of 18 amino acids. Germline V gene lookup returns CDR1 SGHKS and CDR2 YYEKEE (reference sequence). CDR3 in amino acids: CASRRADRERLKNTEAFF.

V gene TRBV6-2 or TRBV6-3 combines with J gene TRBJ2-6; TCRdb returns TRBD2, unconfirmable since there is no DNA. In germline, CDR1 is MNHEY, CDR2 SVGEGT. CDR3 size: 15 residues. Here the CDR3 reads CASSESHSGANVLTF.

The chain employs TRBV7-9 and TRBJ1-1. The CDR3 has 13 amino acids. Germline CDR1 and CDR2: SEHNR and FQNEAQ (reference sequence). This chain's CDR3 is CASSLGGDTEAFF.

The chain recombines TRBV20-1 with TRBJ2-3. Germline lookup yields CDR1 DFQATT and CDR2 SNEGSKA (reference sequence). This CDR3 contains 12 residues. Here the CDR3 reads CSVLHSPDTQYF.

The chain employs TRBV5-1 and TRBJ2-1; checking the TCRdb D call of TRBD1 is not possible without DNA. Per germline, CDR1 SGHRS and CDR2 YFSETQ. CDR3 length: 14 residues. This CDR3 reads CASSLTGTGNEQFF.

CDR3 amino acids: CASTEQTVYEQYF. The rearrangement uses TRBV7-9 and TRBJ2-7. The CDR3 consists of 13 residues. Germline V gene lookup returns CDR1 SEHNR and CDR2 FQNEAQ (reference sequence).